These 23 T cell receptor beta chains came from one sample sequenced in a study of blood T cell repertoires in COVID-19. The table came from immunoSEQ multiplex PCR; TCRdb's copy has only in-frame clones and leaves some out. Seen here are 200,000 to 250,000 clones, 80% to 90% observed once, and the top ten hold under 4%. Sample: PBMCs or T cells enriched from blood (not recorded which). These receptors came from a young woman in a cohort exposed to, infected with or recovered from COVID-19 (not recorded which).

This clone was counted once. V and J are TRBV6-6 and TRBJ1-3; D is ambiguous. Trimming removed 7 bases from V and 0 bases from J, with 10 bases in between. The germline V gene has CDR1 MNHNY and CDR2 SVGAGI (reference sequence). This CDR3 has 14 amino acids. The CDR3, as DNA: TGTGCCAGCACCGGCGGGAGCTCTGGAAACACCATATATTTT. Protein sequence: CASTGGSSGNTIYF.

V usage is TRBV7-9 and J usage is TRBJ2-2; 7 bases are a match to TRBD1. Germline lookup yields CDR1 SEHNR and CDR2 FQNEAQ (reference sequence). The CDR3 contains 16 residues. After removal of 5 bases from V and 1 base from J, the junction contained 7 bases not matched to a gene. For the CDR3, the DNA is TGTGCCAGCAGCCCCCGGGACAGCTTGAACACCGGGGAGCTGTTTTTT. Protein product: CASSPRDSLNTGELFF.

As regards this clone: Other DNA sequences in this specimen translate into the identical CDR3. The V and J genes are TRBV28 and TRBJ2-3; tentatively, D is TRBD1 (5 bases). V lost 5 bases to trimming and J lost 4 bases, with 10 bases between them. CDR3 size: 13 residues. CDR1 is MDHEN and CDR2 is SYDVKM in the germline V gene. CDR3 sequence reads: CASSRQGADTQYF. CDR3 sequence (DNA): TGTGCCAGCAGTCGGCAGGGCGCAGATACGCAGTATTTT.

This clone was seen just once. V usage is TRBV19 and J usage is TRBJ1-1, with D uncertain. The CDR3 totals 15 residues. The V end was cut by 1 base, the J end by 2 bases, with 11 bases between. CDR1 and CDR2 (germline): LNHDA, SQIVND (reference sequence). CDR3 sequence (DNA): TGTGCCAGTAGTATAGTTGGCAGGCGCAACACTGAAGCTTTCTTT. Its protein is CASSIVGRRNTEAFF.

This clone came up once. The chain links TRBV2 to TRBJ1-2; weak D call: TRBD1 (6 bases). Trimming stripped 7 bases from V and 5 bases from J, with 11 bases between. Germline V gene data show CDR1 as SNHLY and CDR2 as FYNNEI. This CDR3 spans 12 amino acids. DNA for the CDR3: TGTGCCAGCAACCCCGGACAGTATGGCTACACCTTC. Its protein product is CASNPGQYGYTF.

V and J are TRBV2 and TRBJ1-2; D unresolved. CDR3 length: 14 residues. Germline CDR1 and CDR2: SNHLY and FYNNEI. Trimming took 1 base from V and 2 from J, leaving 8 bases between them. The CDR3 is CASSEDILNYGYTF. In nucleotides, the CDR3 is TGTGCCAGCAGTGAAGACATCCTCAACTATGGCTACACCTTC. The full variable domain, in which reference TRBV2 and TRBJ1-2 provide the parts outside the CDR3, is EPEVTQTPSHQVTQMGQEVILRCVPISNHLYFYWYRQILGQKVEFLVSFYNNEISEKSEIFDDQFSVERPDGSNFTLKIRSTKLEDSAMYFCASSEDILNYGYTFGSGTRLTVV.

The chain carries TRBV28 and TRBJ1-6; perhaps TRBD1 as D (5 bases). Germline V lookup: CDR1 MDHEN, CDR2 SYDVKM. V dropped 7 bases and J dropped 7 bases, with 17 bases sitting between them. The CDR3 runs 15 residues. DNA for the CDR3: TGTGCCAGCAAATTGGAGGGGTTCCAGAATTCACCCCTCCACTTT. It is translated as CASKLEGFQNSPLHF.

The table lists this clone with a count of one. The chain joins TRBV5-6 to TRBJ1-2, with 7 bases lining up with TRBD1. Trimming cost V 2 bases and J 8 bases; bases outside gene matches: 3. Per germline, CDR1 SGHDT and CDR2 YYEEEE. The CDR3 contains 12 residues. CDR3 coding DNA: TGTGCCAGCAGCTTCGGGACAGTCGGCTACACCTTC. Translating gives CASSFGTVGYTF.

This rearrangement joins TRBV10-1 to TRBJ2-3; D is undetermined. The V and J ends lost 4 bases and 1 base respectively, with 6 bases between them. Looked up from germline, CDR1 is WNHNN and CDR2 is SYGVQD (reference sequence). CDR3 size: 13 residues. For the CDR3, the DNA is TGCGCCAGCAGTGGGGCCGGCACAGATACGCAGTATTTT. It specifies CASSGAGTDTQYF.

This chain's CDR3 is CATSRAAWAGNEQFF. The DNA for the CDR3 is TGTGCCACCAGCAGGGCGGCCTGGGCGGGCAATGAGCAGTTCTTC. V usage is TRBV15 and J usage is TRBJ2-1; maybe TRBD2 (5 bases). Germline V lookup: CDR1 LNHNV, CDR2 YYDKDF (reference sequence). Trimming pared 3 bases from V and 6 bases from J, leaving 15 bases between. This CDR3 is 15 amino acids long.

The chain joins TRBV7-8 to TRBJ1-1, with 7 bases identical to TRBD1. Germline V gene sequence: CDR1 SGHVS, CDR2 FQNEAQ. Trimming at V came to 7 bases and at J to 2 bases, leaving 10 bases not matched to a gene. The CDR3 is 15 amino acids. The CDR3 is CASTLTGQLNTEAFF. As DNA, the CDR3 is TGTGCCAGCACACTCACGGGACAGCTTAACACTGAAGCTTTCTTT. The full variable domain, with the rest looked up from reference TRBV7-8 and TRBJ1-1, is GAGVSQSPRYKVAKRGQDVALRCDPISGHVSLFWYQQALGQGPEFLTYFQNEAQLDKSGLPSDRFFAERPEGSVSTLKIQRTQQEDSAVYLCASTLTGQLNTEAFFGQGTRLTVV.

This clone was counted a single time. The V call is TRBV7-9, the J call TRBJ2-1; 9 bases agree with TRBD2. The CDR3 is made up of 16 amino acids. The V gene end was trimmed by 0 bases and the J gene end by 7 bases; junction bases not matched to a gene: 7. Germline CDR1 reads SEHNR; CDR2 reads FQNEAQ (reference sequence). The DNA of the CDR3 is TGTGCCAGCAGCTTAGCTTTTAGACTAGCGGAGAATGAGCAGTTCTTC. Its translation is CASSLAFRLAENEQFF.

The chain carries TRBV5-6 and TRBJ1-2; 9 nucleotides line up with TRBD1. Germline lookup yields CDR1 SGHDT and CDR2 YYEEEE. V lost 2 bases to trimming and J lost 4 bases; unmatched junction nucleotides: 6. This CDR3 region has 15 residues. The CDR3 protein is CASSFDTGGIYGYTF. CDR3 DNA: TGTGCCAGCAGCTTCGATACAGGGGGCATCTATGGCTACACCTTC.

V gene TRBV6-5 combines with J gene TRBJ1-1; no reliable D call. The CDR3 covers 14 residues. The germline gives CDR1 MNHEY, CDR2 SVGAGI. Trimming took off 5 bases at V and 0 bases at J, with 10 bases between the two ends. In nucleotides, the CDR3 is TGTGCCAGCAGTAGTCCAGGTTTGAACACTGAAGCTTTCTTT. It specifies CASSSPGLNTEAFF.

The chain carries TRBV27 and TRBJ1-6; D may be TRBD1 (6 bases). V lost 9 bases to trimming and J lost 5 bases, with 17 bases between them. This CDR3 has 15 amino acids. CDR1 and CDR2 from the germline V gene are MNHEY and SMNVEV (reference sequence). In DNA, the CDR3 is TGTGCCAGGGTCTTTCTGGGACATCATAATTCACCCCTCCACTTT. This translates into CARVFLGHHNSPLHF.

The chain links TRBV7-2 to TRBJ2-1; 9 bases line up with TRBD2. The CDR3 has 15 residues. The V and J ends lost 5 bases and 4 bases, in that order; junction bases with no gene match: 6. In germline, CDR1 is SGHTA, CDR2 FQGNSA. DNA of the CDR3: TGTGCCAGCAGCGAGACTAGCGGAACTTACAATGAGCAGTTCTTC. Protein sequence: CASSETSGTYNEQFF. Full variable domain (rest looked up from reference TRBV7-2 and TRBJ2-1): GAGVSQSPSNKVTEKGKDVELRCDPISGHTALYWYRQSLGQGLEFLIYFQGNSAPDKSGLPSDRFSAERTGGSVSTLTIQRTQQEDSAVYLCASSETSGTYNEQFFGPGTRLTVL.

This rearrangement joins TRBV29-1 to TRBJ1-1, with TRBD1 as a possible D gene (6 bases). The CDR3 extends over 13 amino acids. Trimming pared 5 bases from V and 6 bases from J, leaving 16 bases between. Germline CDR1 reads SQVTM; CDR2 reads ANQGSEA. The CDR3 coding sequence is TGCAGCGTTCCGGCAGGGGACCGTGCTGAAGCTTTCTTT. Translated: CSVPAGDRAEAFF.

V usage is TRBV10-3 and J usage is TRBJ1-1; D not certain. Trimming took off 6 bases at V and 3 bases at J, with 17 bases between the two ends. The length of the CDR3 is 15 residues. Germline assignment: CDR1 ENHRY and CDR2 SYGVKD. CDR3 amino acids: CAIRRPRSTDTEAFF. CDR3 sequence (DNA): TGTGCCATCAGGAGGCCCCGATCGACGGACACTGAAGCTTTCTTT.

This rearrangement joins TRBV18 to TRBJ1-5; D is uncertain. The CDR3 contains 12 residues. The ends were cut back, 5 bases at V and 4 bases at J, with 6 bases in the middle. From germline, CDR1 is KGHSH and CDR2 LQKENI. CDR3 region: CASSDGNQPQHF. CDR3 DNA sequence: TGTGCCAGCTCAGACGGGAATCAGCCCCAGCATTTT.

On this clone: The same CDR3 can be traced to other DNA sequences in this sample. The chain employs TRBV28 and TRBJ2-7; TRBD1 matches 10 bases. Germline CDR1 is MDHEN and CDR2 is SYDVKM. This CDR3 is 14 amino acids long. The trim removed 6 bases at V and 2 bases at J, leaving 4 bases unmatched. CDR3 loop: CASSRTGGTYEQYF. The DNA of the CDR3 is TGTGCCAGCAGCCGGACAGGGGGGACCTACGAGCAGTACTTC.

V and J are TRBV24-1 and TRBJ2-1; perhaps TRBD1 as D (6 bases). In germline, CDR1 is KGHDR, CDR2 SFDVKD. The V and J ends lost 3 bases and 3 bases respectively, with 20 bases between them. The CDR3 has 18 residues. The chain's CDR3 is CATSDALETGDFYNEQFF. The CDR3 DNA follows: TGTGCCACCAGTGATGCCCTTGAGACAGGCGACTTCTACAATGAGCAGTTCTTC.

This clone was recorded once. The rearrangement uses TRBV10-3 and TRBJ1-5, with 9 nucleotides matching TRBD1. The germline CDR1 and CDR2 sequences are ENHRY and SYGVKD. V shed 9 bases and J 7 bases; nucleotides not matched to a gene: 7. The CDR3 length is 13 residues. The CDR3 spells CAIRQGTGQPQHF. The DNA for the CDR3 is TGTGCCATTAGACAGGGGACAGGGCAGCCCCAGCATTTT.

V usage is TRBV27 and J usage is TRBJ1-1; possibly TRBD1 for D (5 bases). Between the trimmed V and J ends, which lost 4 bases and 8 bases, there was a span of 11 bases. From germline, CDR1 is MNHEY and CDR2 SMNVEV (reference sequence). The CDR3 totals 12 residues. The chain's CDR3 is CASSWQGGEAFF. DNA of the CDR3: TGTGCCAGCAGTTGGCAGGGAGGGGAAGCTTTCTTT.